This T cell receptor beta chain was sequenced during a study of shared clonotypes between healthy human individuals. Study-wide results and caveats: When compared with the clonotypes that were shared by all four sorted-subset donors, the non-shared clonotypes turned out to have lower generation probabilities. Between a handful of donors, naive CD4 clonotypes were shared at a level of about 5%.

The length of the CDR3 is 14 residues. The germline gives CDR1 SGHRS, CDR2 YFSETQ. Germline trimming cut 4 bases from V and 6 bases from J; bases unmatched to any gene: 7. The authors divided CD4+ cells into CD45RA+ naive and CD45RA-negative memory subsets. Comment on this clone: No antigen is known for it.

Clones were sequenced by immunoSEQ multiplex PCR, and TCRdb holds only the in-frame ones, with some missing. Here the sample spans a few million clones, more than 85% being singletons. The chain links TRBV5-1 to TRBJ2-3, with 8 positions matching TRBD1. Sequencing input: naive CD4+ T cells from PBMCs. Subset described: CD45RA+ positively selected. The source is a young man in good health. Some clones in this sample may be carry-over from other donors' samples. CDR3 nucleotide sequence: TGCGCCAGCAGCCTGGGACAGGACCGGGATACGCAGTATTTT. As protein: CASSLGQDRDTQYF.